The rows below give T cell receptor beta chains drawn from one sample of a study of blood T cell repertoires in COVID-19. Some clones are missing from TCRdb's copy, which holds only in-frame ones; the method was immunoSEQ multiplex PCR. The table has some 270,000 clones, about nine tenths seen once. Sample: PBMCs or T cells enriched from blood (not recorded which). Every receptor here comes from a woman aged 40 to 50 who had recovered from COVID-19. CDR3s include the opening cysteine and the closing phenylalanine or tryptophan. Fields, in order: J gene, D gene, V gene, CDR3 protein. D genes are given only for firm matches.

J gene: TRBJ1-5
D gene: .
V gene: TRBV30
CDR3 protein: CAWSVTNNQPQHF

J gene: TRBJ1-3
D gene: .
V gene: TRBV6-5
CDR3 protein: CASSIQRGNTIYF

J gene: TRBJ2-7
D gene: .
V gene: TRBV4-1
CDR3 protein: CASSQEGGRRYEQYF

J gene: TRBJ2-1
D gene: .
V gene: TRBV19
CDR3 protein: CASRLTGFSYNEQFF

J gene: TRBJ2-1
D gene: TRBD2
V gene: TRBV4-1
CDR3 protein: CASSQTFHGLAGGLSYNEQFF

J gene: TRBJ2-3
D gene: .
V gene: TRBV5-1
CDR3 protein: CASSSSPTDTQYF

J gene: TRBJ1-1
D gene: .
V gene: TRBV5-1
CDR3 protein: CASSFNRETEAFF

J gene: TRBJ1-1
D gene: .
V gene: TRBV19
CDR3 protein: CASERWGGMNTEAFF

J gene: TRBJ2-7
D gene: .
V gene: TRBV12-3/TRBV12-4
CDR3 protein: CASSHGGTWEQYF

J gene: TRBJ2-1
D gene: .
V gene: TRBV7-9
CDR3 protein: CASSLVASNNEQFF

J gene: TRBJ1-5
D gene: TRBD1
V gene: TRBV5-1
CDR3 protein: CASSWDSVSPQHF

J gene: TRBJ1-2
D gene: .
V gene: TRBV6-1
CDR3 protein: CASSDRLFYGYTF

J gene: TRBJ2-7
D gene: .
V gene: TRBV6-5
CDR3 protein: CASSSPYEQYF

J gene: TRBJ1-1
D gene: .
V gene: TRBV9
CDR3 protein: CASSVVAGNTEAFF

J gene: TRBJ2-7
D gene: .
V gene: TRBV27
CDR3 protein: CASSSGSTYEQYF

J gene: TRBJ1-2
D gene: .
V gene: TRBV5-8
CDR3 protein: CASSLLFNVLYGYTF

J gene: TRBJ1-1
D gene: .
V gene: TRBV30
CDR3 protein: CAWSTEDTEAFF

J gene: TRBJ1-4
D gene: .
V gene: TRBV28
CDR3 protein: CASTTNPATNEKLFF

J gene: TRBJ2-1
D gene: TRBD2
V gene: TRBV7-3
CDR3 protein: CASSLRGAGGPSSGDEQFF

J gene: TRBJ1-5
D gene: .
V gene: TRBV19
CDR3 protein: CASTPERQGNQPQHF

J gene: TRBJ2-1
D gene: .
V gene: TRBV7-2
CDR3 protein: CASSLEGATYNEQFF

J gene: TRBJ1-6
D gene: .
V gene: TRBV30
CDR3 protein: CAEASGVANSPLHF

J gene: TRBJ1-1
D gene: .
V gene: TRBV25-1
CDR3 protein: CASSAHLTGNTEAFF

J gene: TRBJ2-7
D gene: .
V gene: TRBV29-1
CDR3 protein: CSVIGRLTSGEQYF

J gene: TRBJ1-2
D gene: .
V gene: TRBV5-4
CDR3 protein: CASSLVGFGGYTF

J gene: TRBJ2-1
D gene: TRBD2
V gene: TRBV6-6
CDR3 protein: CASSYSYSGSYNEQFF

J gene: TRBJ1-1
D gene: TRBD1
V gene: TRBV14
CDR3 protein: CASSQDRDRGPAEAFF

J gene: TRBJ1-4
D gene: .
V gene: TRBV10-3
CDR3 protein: CAISESTNEKLFF

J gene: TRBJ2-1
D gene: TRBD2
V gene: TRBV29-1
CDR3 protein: CRVAGGGTGRPPYNEQFF

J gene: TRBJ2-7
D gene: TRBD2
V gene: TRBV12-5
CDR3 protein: CASGLRRGAIYEQYF

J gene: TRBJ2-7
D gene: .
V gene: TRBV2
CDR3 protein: CAQRGTRSGEQYF